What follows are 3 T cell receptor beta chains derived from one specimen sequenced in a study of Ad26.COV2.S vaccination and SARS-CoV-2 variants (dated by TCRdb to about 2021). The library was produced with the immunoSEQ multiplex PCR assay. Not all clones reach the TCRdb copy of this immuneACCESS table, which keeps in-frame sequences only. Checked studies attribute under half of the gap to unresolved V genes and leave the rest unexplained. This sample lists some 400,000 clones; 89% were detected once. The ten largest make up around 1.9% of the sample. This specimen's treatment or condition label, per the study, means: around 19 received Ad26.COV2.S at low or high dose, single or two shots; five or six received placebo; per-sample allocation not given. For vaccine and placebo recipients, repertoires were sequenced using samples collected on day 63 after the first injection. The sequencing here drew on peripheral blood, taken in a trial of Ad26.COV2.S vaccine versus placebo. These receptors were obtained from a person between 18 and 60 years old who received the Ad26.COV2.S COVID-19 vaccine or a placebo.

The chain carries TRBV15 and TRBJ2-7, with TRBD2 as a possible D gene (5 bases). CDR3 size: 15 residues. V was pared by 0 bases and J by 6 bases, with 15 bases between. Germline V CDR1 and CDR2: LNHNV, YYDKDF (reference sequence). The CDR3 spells CATSRDRASSGEQYF. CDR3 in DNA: TGTGCCACCAGCAGAGATCGGGCCTCCAGCGGCGAGCAGTACTTC.

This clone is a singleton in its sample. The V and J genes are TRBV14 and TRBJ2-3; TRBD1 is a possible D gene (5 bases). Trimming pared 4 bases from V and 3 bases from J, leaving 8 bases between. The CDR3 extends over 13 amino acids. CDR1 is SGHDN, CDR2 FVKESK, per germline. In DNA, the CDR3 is TGTGCCAGCAGCCTGCAGGGAACAGATACGCAGTATTTT. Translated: CASSLQGTDTQYF.

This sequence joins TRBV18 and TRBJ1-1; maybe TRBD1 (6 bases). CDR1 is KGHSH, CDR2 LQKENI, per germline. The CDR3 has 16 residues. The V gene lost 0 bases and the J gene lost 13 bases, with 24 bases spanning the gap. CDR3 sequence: CASSPPGASPPIGSFF. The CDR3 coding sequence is TGTGCCAGCTCACCACCGGGGGCCAGCCCACCGATCGGTAGTTTCTTT.